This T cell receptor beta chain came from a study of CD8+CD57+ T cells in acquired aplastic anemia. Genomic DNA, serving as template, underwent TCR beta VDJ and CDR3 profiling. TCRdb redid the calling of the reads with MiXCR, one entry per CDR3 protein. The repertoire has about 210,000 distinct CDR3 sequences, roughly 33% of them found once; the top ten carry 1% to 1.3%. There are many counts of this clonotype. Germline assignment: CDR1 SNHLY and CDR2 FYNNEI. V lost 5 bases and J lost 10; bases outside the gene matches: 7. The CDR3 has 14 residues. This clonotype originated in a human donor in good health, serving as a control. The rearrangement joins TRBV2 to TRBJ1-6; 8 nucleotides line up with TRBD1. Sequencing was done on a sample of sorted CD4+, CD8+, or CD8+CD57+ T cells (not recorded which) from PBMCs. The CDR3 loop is CASSRTGIGSPLHF. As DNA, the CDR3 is TGTGCCAGCAGTAGGACAGGGATCGGGTCACCCCTCCACTTT.